These 16 T cell receptor beta chains came from one sample sequenced in a study of T cells after posttransplantation cyclophosphamide. Measured with immunoSEQ multiplex PCR; TCRdb has only the in-frame clones, and not every one. The repertoire consists of tens of thousands of clones, with roughly nine tenths occurring once and the leading ten covering around 3%. Sequencing input: PBMCs. The receptors here all came from a woman in her 50s in good health and a related stem cell transplant donor.

This chain links TRBV29-1 with TRBJ1-5, with 9 bases matching TRBD1. CDR1 and CDR2 (germline): SQVTM, ANQGSEA. The junction had 9 bases not matched to a gene; V was cut back by 5 bases and J by 4 bases. This CDR3 has 15 residues. CDR3 DNA: TGCAGCGTTCAGGTGGACAGGGGAGAGAATCAGCCCCAGCATTTT. Its translation is CSVQVDRGENQPQHF. The full variable domain, with the rest looked up from reference TRBV29-1 and TRBJ1-5, is SAVISQKPSRDICQRGTSLTIQCQVDSQVTMMFWYRQQPGQSLTLIATANQGSEATYESGFVIDKFPISRPNLTFSTLTVSNMSPEDSSIYLCSVQVDRGENQPQHFGDGTRLSIL.

CDR3 in DNA: TGTGCCAGCAGTCGAAACTGGGCCAACGTCCTGACTTTC. As protein: CASSRNWANVLTF. The chain carries TRBV28 and TRBJ2-6; the D is unclear. The CDR3 length is 13 residues. Germline V gene lookup returns CDR1 MDHEN and CDR2 SYDVKM. V lost 5 bases and J lost 5, with 7 bases in between.

The rearrangement links TRBV25-1 to TRBJ1-4, with TRBD1 matching over 11 bases. V trimming: 1 base; J trimming: 4 bases; junction bases outside the gene matches: 2. The CDR3 spans 16 residues. Germline CDR1 reads MGHDK; CDR2 reads SYGVNS. The CDR3 is CASSEWDRGGNEKLFF. The CDR3 region has the DNA TGTGCCAGCAGTGAATGGGACAGGGGGGGTAATGAAAAACTGTTTTTT.

The DNA for the CDR3 is TGTGCCAGCAGACGAGGACAGGGCACCTACGAGCAGTACTTC. It translates to CASRRGQGTYEQYF. The rearrangement links TRBV28 to TRBJ2-7, with 8 bases that match TRBD1. J lost 2 bases, V lost 6 bases, and 6 bases had no gene match. Germline CDR1 and CDR2: MDHEN and SYDVKM. The CDR3 length is 14 residues.

The V call is TRBV7-2, the J call TRBJ2-1; 8 positions agree with TRBD2. The CDR3 contains 16 residues. Trimming cost V 8 bases and J 3 bases; bases outside gene matches: 12. Germline CDR1 reads SGHTA; CDR2 reads FQGNSA. The CDR3 protein is CASGQLGGGIYNEQFF. In DNA form, the CDR3 reads TGTGCCAGCGGCCAGCTGGGCGGGGGGATCTACAATGAGCAGTTCTTC.

In DNA form, the CDR3 reads TGCGCCAGCAGCCGGGACAGGAGCTATGGCTACACCTTC. Protein sequence: CASSRDRSYGYTF. The chain uses TRBV5-1 and TRBJ1-2; 8 nucleotides agree with TRBD1. Germline CDR1 reads SGHRS; CDR2 reads YFSETQ. The CDR3 is 13 residues long. The V gene end was trimmed by 4 bases and the J gene end by 4 bases; junction bases not matched to a gene: 3. Full variable domain (remainder filled in from reference TRBV5-1 and TRBJ1-2): KAGVTQTPRYLIKTRGQQVTLSCSPISGHRSVSWYQQTPGQGLQFLFEYFSETQRNKGNFPGRFSGRQFSNSRSEMNVSTLELGDSALYLCASSRDRSYGYTFGSGTRLTVV.

The chain uses TRBV7-9 and TRBJ2-5, with D possibly matching TRBD2 (5 bases). The CDR3 length is 14 residues. Trimming pared 6 bases from V and 6 bases from J, leaving 17 bases between. Germline CDR1 is SEHNR and CDR2 is FQNEAQ (reference sequence). CDR3 bases: TGTGCCAGCAGTTTGGTGGACTTGAAACAGACCCAGTACTTC. Protein: CASSLVDLKQTQYF. Variable domain in full (rest from reference TRBV7-9 and TRBJ2-5): DTGVSQNPRHKITKRGQNVTFRCDPISEHNRLYWYRQTLGQGPEFLTYFQNEAQLEKSRLLSDRFSAERPKGSFSTLEIQRTEQGDSAMYLCASSLVDLKQTQYFGPGTRLLVL.

The CDR3 DNA follows: TGTGCCAGCAGTGAACGGCAGGGGATCACCTACGAGCAGTACTTC. Its translation is CASSERQGITYEQYF. The rearrangement links TRBV2 to TRBJ2-7, with D perhaps TRBD1 (6 bases). V was clipped by 2 bases and J by 2 bases, with 13 bases between them. The length of the CDR3 is 15 residues. Looked up from germline, CDR1 is SNHLY and CDR2 is FYNNEI.

The chain employs TRBV5-4 and TRBJ2-1, with D possibly TRBD2 on 6 matching bases. V was clipped by 0 bases and J by 9 bases, with 10 bases between them. The CDR3 has 13 amino acids. The germline V gene encodes CDR1 SGHNT and CDR2 YYREEE (reference sequence). For the CDR3, the DNA is TGTGCCAGCAGCTTGGGCGGGGACGGTGAGCAGTTCTTC. Encoded protein: CASSLGGDGEQFF.

V is TRBV5-1 and J is TRBJ1-3, with a weak D call TRBD1 (5 bases). Germline V gives CDR1 SGHRS, CDR2 YFSETQ. This CDR3 comprises 15 residues. V dropped 0 bases and J dropped 4 bases, with 11 bases sitting between them. This CDR3 reads CASSLDAGLGNTIYF. CDR3 bases: TGCGCCAGCAGCTTGGACGCAGGGCTGGGAAACACCATATATTTT.

The genes are TRBV6-1 and TRBJ1-4; D ambiguous. The CDR3 covers 13 residues. Germline V gives CDR1 MNHNS, CDR2 SASEGT. Trimming stripped 7 bases from V and 0 bases from J, with 6 bases between. CDR3 protein: CASTVSTNEKLFF. The CDR3 DNA follows: TGTGCCAGCACGGTATCAACTAATGAAAAACTGTTTTTT.

The chain is built from TRBV14 and TRBJ1-6; D unresolved. The CDR3 extends over 14 amino acids. V was cut by 2 bases and J by 5 bases, with 7 bases left in between. Germline V gives CDR1 SGHDN, CDR2 FVKESK. The CDR3 region has the DNA TGTGCCAGCAGCCAAATCCTTAATAATTCACCCCTCCACTTT. Translation: CASSQILNNSPLHF.

This clone has only one observation. The chain recombines TRBV6-5 with TRBJ1-2; 7 positions agree with TRBD1. V shed 2 bases and J 4 bases; nucleotides not matched to a gene: 4. The length of the CDR3 is 14 residues. The germline V gene encodes CDR1 MNHEY and CDR2 SVGAGI. The CDR3 loop reads CASSYKGAGYGYTF. The CDR3 nucleotides are TGTGCCAGCAGTTACAAGGGGGCGGGCTATGGCTACACCTTC.

The chain combines TRBV28 with TRBJ2-5; TRBD1 matches 7 bases. The junction had 4 bases not matched to a gene; V was cut back by 7 bases and J by 2 bases. The germline V gene has CDR1 MDHEN and CDR2 SYDVKM. The CDR3 is 13 amino acids. The CDR3 coding sequence is TGTGCCAGCATACAGGGGTGGCAAGAGACCCAGTACTTC. It specifies CASIQGWQETQYF.

The chain combines TRBV28 with TRBJ1-2, with D possibly matching TRBD1 (6 bases). V lost 5 bases and J lost 14, with 15 bases in between. Per germline, CDR1 MDHEN and CDR2 SYDVKM. The CDR3 runs to 11 residues. The CDR3 coding sequence is TGTGCCAGCAGTCTACAGGGCCGCCTTACCTTC. This gives the protein CASSLQGRLTF.

V and J are TRBV19 and TRBJ1-1; 7 bases align to TRBD1. The V and J ends lost 1 base and 5 bases, in that order; junction bases with no gene match: 13. Germline V gives CDR1 LNHDA, CDR2 SQIVND (reference sequence). The CDR3 runs to 17 residues. CDR3 loop: CASSIGDLRGSGTEAFF. CDR3 DNA: TGTGCCAGTAGTATAGGGGACCTCAGGGGGTCGGGGACTGAAGCTTTCTTT.